This TCR beta chain derives from a study of cytomegalovirus exposure and HLA in healthy donors. Some clones are missing from TCRdb's copy, which holds only in-frame ones; the method was immunoSEQ multiplex PCR. Altogether roughly 67,000 clones are present, 91% being singletons, with the ten largest covering roughly 3.1%. Germline V gives CDR1 SGHRS, CDR2 YFSETQ. With 6 bases removed from V and 3 bases from J, the gap between germline ends came to 9 bases. The length of the CDR3 is 13 residues. The chain employs TRBV5-1 and TRBJ2-2; unclear D gene. The source of this sequence is a man aged 18 to 35 in good health and CMV-seronegative. The specimen was PBMCs. CDR3 DNA sequence: TGCGCCAGCATGGTTGGCCACACCGGGGAGCTGTTTTTT. Translated: CASMVGHTGELFF.